A single sample gave rise to the 24 T cell receptor beta chains below, sequenced in a study of regulatory dendritic cells for organ transplantation. Repertoires were generated with immunoSEQ multiplex PCR, while TCRdb's copy carries only in-frame clones and drops some. The sample lists tens of thousands of clones; over 80% were seen once. Sequencing used naive CD8+ T cells from blood. Specified subset: CD45RA+ naive T cells. The receptor source for this set is a human donor in good health.

The rearrangement uses TRBV7-9 and TRBJ1-2; D ambiguous. The CDR3 has 13 residues. Germline CDR1 is SEHNR and CDR2 is FQNEAQ (reference sequence). The V end lost 5 bases, the J end lost 5 bases, and 12 bases lay between the germline ends. The CDR3 protein is CASSRTANYGYTF. CDR3 coding DNA: TGTGCCAGCAGCCGAACAGCGAATTATGGCTACACCTTC.

CDR3 nucleotides: TGTGCCAGCAGCTTAAACGGGGGGGCCGGAGATACGCAGTATTTT. Its translation is CASSLNGGAGDTQYF. V usage is TRBV7-3 and J usage is TRBJ2-3, with TRBD2 matching 8 bases. Germline lookup yields CDR1 SGHTA and CDR2 FQGTGA. J was trimmed by 5 bases and V by 1 base; bases with no gene match: 5. This CDR3 has 15 residues.

The gene calls are TRBV2 and TRBJ2-3, with D tentatively TRBD2 (6 bases). This CDR3 is built from 16 residues. Trimming removed 7 bases from V and 6 bases from J, with 23 bases in between. Germline V gene sequence: CDR1 SNHLY, CDR2 FYNNEI. The CDR3: CASKRLANGGRDTQYF. CDR3 DNA: TGTGCCAGCAAGAGGCTAGCGAACGGTGGAAGGGATACGCAGTATTTT.

CDR3 residues: CASSLGSTGVFKGYTF. CDR3 in DNA: TGTGCCAGCAGCTTAGGTTCGACAGGGGTCTTTAAAGGCTACACCTTC. The V and J genes are TRBV13 and TRBJ1-2; 8 nucleotides match TRBD1. The germline CDR1 and CDR2 sequences are PRHDT and FYEKMQ (reference sequence). Trimming took 0 bases from V and 8 from J; bases not matched to a gene: 11. The CDR3 totals 16 residues. Filled out from reference TRBV13 and TRBJ1-2, the complete variable domain reads AAGVIQSPRHLIKEKRETATLKCYPIPRHDTVYWYQQGPGQDPQFLISFYEKMQSDKGSIPDRFSAQQFSDYHSELNMSSLELGDSALYFCASSLGSTGVFKGYTFGSGTRLTVV.

V gene TRBV27 combines with J gene TRBJ2-5; D uncertain. Germline V gene sequence: CDR1 MNHEY, CDR2 SMNVEV (reference sequence). The CDR3 has 13 amino acids. V was pared by 5 bases and J by 0 bases, with 7 bases between. The CDR3 loop reads CASSPWYQETQYF. The CDR3 bases are TGTGCCAGCAGTCCCTGGTACCAAGAGACCCAGTACTTC.

The genes are TRBV7-9 and TRBJ1-1, with D perhaps matching TRBD1 (6 bases). Germline values: CDR1 SEHNR, CDR2 FQNEAQ (reference sequence). CDR3 length: 15 residues. V was pared by 1 base and J by 11 bases, with 20 bases between. The CDR3 nucleotides read TGTGCCAGCAGCTTAGAGAACGGTCAGGGGCTTAGGGCTTTCTTT. Translation: CASSLENGQGLRAFF.

This chain links TRBV9 with TRBJ2-7; 11 nucleotides agree with TRBD2. Germline lookup yields CDR1 SGDLS and CDR2 YYNGEE. This CDR3 is 15 amino acids long. Trimming at V came to 4 bases and at J to 5 bases, leaving 8 bases not matched to a gene. CDR3 coding DNA: TGTGCCAGCAGCATGACTAGCGGGGCTGGGGACGAGCAGTACTTC. This encodes CASSMTSGAGDEQYF.

The chain carries TRBV6-5 and TRBJ2-1, with 13 nucleotides matching TRBD2. This CDR3 has 14 amino acids. V was pared by 9 bases and J by 6 bases, with 5 bases of the junction left unmatched. Looked up from germline, CDR1 is MNHEY and CDR2 is SVGAGI. In DNA form, the CDR3 reads TGTGCCAGTATTGGGACTAGCGGGGCCAATGAGCAGTTCTTC. It specifies CASIGTSGANEQFF.

This chain joins TRBV27 and TRBJ1-4; D is ambiguous. The CDR3 covers 14 residues. Germline CDR1 MNHEY, CDR2 SMNVEV (reference sequence). Trimming stripped 3 bases from V and 5 bases from J, with 10 bases between. The CDR3 DNA reads as TGTGCCAGCAGTTTTGGCAGATCAAATGAAAAACTGTTTTTT. Translating it yields CASSFGRSNEKLFF.

This chain joins TRBV27 and TRBJ1-5; D is undetermined. The CDR3 extends over 15 amino acids. Germline V gives CDR1 MNHEY, CDR2 SMNVEV (reference sequence). The V and J ends lost 0 bases and 1 base respectively, with 7 bases between them. The CDR3 here is CASSLSSGSNQPQHF. CDR3 DNA sequence: TGTGCCAGCAGTTTATCAAGCGGAAGCAATCAGCCCCAGCATTTT.

This sequence joins TRBV4-2 and TRBJ2-7; possible D gene TRBD2, 5 bases. The CDR3 spans 14 residues. V gave up 1 base and J gave up 3 bases, with 10 bases separating them. Germline CDR1 and CDR2: LGHNA and YNFKEQ. The CDR3 loop reads CASSQGGENYEQYF. The CDR3, as DNA: TGTGCCAGCAGCCAAGGGGGAGAGAACTACGAGCAGTACTTC.

J is TRBJ1-2 and V is TRBV4-3; no firm D call. The germline CDR1 and CDR2 sequences are LGHNA and YSLEER. The CDR3 has 14 amino acids. The V and J ends lost 2 bases and 8 bases respectively, with 15 bases between them. The CDR3 here is CASSQTGLRSGYTF. The CDR3 DNA is TGCGCCAGCAGCCAAACCGGGCTCCGATCCGGCTACACCTTC.

Only one count was recorded for this clone. The chain recombines TRBV6-4 with TRBJ2-2, with D tentatively TRBD2 (6 bases). Germline values: CDR1 MRHNA, CDR2 SNTAGT. The V end was cut by 9 bases, the J end by 7 bases, with 27 bases between. This CDR3 spans 17 amino acids. CDR3 sequence (DNA): TGTGCCAGTATAAATACACTAGGAGGAGGAGCGGGCGGGGAGCTGTTTTTT. Translated: CASINTLGGGAGGELFF.

This clone came up a few times. The V call is TRBV27, the J call TRBJ1-1, with a tentative D call TRBD1 (5 bases). CDR1 MNHEY and CDR2 SMNVEV come from the germline V gene (reference sequence). The CDR3 spans 13 residues. The germline V and J ends were trimmed by 4 bases and 3 bases, with 9 bases remaining between them. The CDR3 loop is CASSWGLDTEAFF. For the CDR3, the DNA is TGTGCCAGCAGTTGGGGACTGGACACTGAAGCTTTCTTT.

The V gene is TRBV14, the J gene TRBJ2-2; D gene uncertain. The germline V and J ends were trimmed by 7 bases and 6 bases, with 9 bases remaining between them. Per germline, CDR1 SGHDN and CDR2 FVKESK. CDR3 length: 12 amino acids. CDR3 bases: TGTGCCAGCACCTACGGTCCCGGGGAGCTGTTTTTT. Amino acid sequence: CASTYGPGELFF.

The V call is TRBV9, the J call TRBJ2-5; no clear D. The V gene's germline CDR1 is SGDLS and CDR2 YYNGEE. This CDR3 comprises 15 residues. Trimming stripped 0 bases from V and 5 bases from J, with 14 bases between. The CDR3 DNA is TGTGCCAGCAGCGTAGATGTCTCCGGTTGGGAGACCCAGTACTTC. Encoded protein: CASSVDVSGWETQYF.

CDR3 in amino acids: CASSLTLARNNEQFF. CDR3 coding DNA: TGTGCCAGCAGCTTAACGCTAGCGCGTAACAATGAGCAGTTCTTC. The chain recombines TRBV7-2 with TRBJ2-1, with D perhaps TRBD2 (6 bases). This CDR3 has 15 amino acids. The germline V and J ends were trimmed by 2 bases and 5 bases, with 13 bases remaining between them. Germline lookup yields CDR1 SGHTA and CDR2 FQGNSA.

The J gene is TRBJ1-2, the V gene TRBV13; 9 positions agree with TRBD1. V trimming: 7 bases; J trimming: 8 bases; junction bases outside the gene matches: 11. Germline-derived CDR1 and CDR2 are PRHDT and FYEKMQ (reference sequence). This CDR3 contains 14 residues. CDR3 residues: CASTQEQGALGYTF. CDR3 DNA: TGTGCCAGCACGCAGGAACAGGGGGCTTTAGGCTACACCTTC.

The genes are TRBV4-3 and TRBJ1-1; D ambiguous. Per the germline V gene, CDR1 is LGHNA and CDR2 is YSLEER. The CDR3 is 12 amino acids. V gave up 3 bases and J gave up 0 bases, with 2 bases separating them. The DNA of the CDR3 is TGCGCCAGCAGCCATATGAACACTGAAGCTTTCTTT. It encodes CASSHMNTEAFF.

The CDR3 DNA follows: TGTGCCAGCAGCGCCGGGACAGGCATCAATCAGCCCCAGCATTTT. Encoded protein: CASSAGTGINQPQHF. The chain employs TRBV9 and TRBJ1-5; 8 positions match TRBD1. CDR3 length: 15 residues. J gave up 3 bases and V 3 bases, and 5 bases lay outside the gene matches. In germline, CDR1 is SGDLS, CDR2 YYNGEE.

This chain joins TRBV12-5 and TRBJ2-1; D uncertain. The V gene lost 1 base and the J gene lost 0 bases, with 13 bases spanning the gap. This CDR3 has 17 amino acids. The germline V gene has CDR1 LGHNT and CDR2 FRNRAP. CDR3 nucleotides: TGTGCTAGTGGTTTGGCCGATAGCTGGAGCTCCTACAATGAGCAGTTCTTC. Amino acids: CASGLADSWSSYNEQFF.

The chain combines TRBV25-1 with TRBJ1-4; a weak D match, TRBD1 (5 bases). The CDR3 loop spans 15 amino acids. CDR1 is MGHDK, CDR2 SYGVNS, per germline. Trimming removed 1 base from V and 3 bases from J, with 9 bases in between. CDR3 sequence reads: CASSEWGSSNEKLFF. The CDR3 coding sequence is TGTGCCAGCAGTGAATGGGGCAGCTCTAATGAAAAACTGTTTTTT.

The V and J genes are TRBV5-5 and TRBJ2-7, with D perhaps matching TRBD2 (5 bases). The germline CDR1 and CDR2 sequences are SGHKS and YYEKEE (reference sequence). The CDR3 totals 16 residues. The V end was cut by 4 bases, the J end by 6 bases, with 23 bases between. The CDR3 region has the DNA TGTGCCAGCAGCGTGAGAGGGTCGATTGAGAATCGCGAGCAGTACTTC. Translated, it gives CASSVRGSIENREQYF. Full variable domain (remainder filled in from reference TRBV5-5 and TRBJ2-7): DAGVTQSPTHLIKTRGQQVTLRCSPISGHKSVSWYQQVLGQGPQFIFQYYEKEERGRGNFPDRFSARQFPNYSSELNVNALLLGDSALYLCASSVRGSIENREQYFGPGTRLTVT.

The rearrangement joins TRBV29-1 to TRBJ1-2, with 11 bases identical to TRBD1. V lost 0 bases to trimming and J lost 4 bases; unmatched junction nucleotides: 10. In germline, CDR1 is SQVTM, CDR2 ANQGSEA. The CDR3 loop spans 17 amino acids. CDR3 loop: CSVEDQRTGGVGYGYTF. The CDR3 DNA follows: TGCAGCGTTGAAGATCAGCGGACAGGGGGCGTCGGCTATGGCTACACCTTC.